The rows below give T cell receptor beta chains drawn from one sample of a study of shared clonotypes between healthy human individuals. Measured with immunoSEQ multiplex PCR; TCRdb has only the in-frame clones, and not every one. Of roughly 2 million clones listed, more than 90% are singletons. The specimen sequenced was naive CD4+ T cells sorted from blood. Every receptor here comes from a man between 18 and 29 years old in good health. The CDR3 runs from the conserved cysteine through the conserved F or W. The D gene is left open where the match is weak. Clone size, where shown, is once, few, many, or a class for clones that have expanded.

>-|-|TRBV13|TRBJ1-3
CASSLGWAGTSSGNTIYF
TGTGCCAGCAGCTTAGGATGGGCAGGGACCTCCTCTGGAAACACCATATATTTT
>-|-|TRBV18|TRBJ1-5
CASSLSNQPQHF
TGTGCCAGCTCATTGAGCAATCAGCCCCAGCATTTT
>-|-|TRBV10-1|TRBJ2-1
CASRKGPYNEQFF
TGCGCCAGCAGAAAGGGTCCCTACAATGAGCAGTTCTTC
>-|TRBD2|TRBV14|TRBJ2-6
CASSRYAPKRLAAHGNVLTF
TGTGCCAGCAGCCGATACGCACCTAAACGCCTAGCGGCACATGGCAACGTCCTGACTTTC
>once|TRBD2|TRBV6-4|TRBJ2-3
CASSRDGRYTDTQYF
TGTGCCAGCAGTCGAGACGGGAGGTACACAGATACGCAGTATTTT
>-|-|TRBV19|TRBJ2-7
CASSKSGIIPEQYF
TGTGCCAGTAGTAAAAGCGGTATTATCCCCGAGCAGTACTTC
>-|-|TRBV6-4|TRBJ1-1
CASRWEPNTEAFF
TGTGCCAGCAGGTGGGAGCCGAACACTGAAGCTTTCTTT
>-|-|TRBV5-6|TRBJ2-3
CASSSNRDRSTDTQYF
TGTGCCAGCAGCAGTAACCGGGACCGCTCCACAGATACGCAGTATTTT
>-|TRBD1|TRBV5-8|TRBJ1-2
CASSRGTGGPYGYTF
TGTGCCAGCAGCCGGGGGACAGGGGGCCCCTATGGCTACACCTTC
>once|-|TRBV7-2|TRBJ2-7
CASSFPRDGFSYEQYF
TGTGCCAGCAGCTTCCCCCGGGACGGATTTTCCTACGAGCAGTACTTC
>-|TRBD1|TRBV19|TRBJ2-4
CASKEQGAAKNIQYF
TGTGCCAGTAAGGAGCAGGGGGCTGCCAAAAACATTCAGTACTTC
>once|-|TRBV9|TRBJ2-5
CASSVPPAETQYF
TGTGCCAGCAGCGTTCCCCCCGCAGAGACCCAGTACTTC
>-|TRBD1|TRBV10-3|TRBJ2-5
CAISSQGTKETQYF
TGTGCCATCAGTTCACAGGGGACCAAAGAGACCCAGTACTTC
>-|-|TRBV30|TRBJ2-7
CAWSGQLSYEQYF
TGTGCCTGGAGCGGACAGCTCTCCTACGAGCAGTACTTC
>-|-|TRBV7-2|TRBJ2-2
CASRHRTGTGELFF
TGTGCCAGCAGACATCGAACCGGCACCGGGGAGCTGTTTTTT
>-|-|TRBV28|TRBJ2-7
CASSLWAGESYEQYF
TGTGCCAGCAGTTTATGGGCAGGGGAGTCCTACGAGCAGTACTTC